This T cell receptor beta chain comes out of a study of beta chain features in type 1 diabetes. On the study more broadly: Healthy donors and patients had similar age, gender and cell yields.

The CDR3 sequence is 16 residues long. Looked up from germline, CDR1 is SGHTA and CDR2 is FQGNSA. After removal of 3 bases from V and 2 bases from J, the junction contained 5 bases not matched to a gene. This clone has just a few counts. As yet, its antigen is unknown. Expressed TCRB transcripts were sequenced after all isolated RNA was converted to cDNA. Stem cell-like memory T cell samples averaged about 1.01 million immunoSEQ reads each. The assay was immunoSEQ multiplex PCR, and TCRdb's table has in-frame clones only and misses some. The table includes over 13,000 clones, 60% to 80% detected once. General study results and limits: All four CD4+ subsets from Type 1 diabetes patients carried moderately but significantly shorter TCRB CDR3s. Shorter templates may be favored by PCR, equally so in patients and controls.

The TCR was taken from a woman under 30 with type 1 diabetes. Input material: stem cell memory CD4+ T cells from blood. The chain couples TRBV7-2 to TRBJ2-5; 11 nucleotides match TRBD2. CDR3 bases: TGTGCCAGCAGCTTTGGGGCTAGCGGGGGGCAAGAGACCCAGTACTTC. Translation: CASSFGASGGQETQYF.